Given below is one T cell receptor beta chain in context. Its antigen is unknown. This entry comes from a study of CXCR3-negative and CXCR3-positive naive CD8 T cells. The study made its TRB cDNA libraries by 5' RACE, adding UMI labels. TCRdb re-called the 5' RACE reads and catalogs CDR3 proteins one per entry, DNA excluded. The clone table shows some 130,000 distinct CDR3 sequences, with the ten largest holding just under 0.5%. The length of the CDR3 is 15 residues. CDR1 is DFQATT and CDR2 is SNEGSKA in the germline V gene (reference sequence). All CD8+ T cell subsets were sorted in triplicate at fewer than 350,000 cells each. The authors gated naive CD8+ T cells as CD45RO-CCR7+CD27+CD95-. General study results and limits: Comparison of naive CXCR3-negative and CXCR3-positive cells revealed similar TRBV-TRBJ usage, while memory cells differed.

The specimen sequenced was naive CXCR3- CD8+ T cells from blood. Specified subset: CD45RO-CCR7+CD27+CD95- naive CD8+ T cells lacking CXCR3 (TNR3-). The genes are TRBV20-1 and TRBJ1-2; TCRdb picks TRBD1, but there is no DNA to check that call. The TCR originated in a human donor in good health. Some clones in this sample may be carry-over from other donors' samples. The CDR3 here is CSARIWDRENYGYTF.